Below are 14 T cell receptor beta chains sequenced from a single sample in a study of shared clonotypes between healthy human individuals. Using immunoSEQ multiplex PCR, the repertoire was profiled, and TCRdb retains in-frame clones only, with some absent. The sample includes 1,400,000 or so clones, approximately 98.5% of them seen just once. The sequenced sample consisted of naive CD4+ T cells sorted from blood. Sample subset: CD45RA+ positively selected. These receptors all come from a man aged 25 to 45 in good health.

V and J are TRBV1 and TRBJ2-7; TRBD1, the table's D call, was not compared with the DNA. TRBV1 is annotated as a pseudogene. The CDR3 totals 14 residues. This CDR3 is CTSSQDVGAHEQYF. The CDR3 region has the DNA TGCACCAGCAGCCAAGATGTGGGGGCCCACGAGCAGTACTTC.

The V gene is TRBV27, the J gene TRBJ2-2; tentatively, D is TRBD2 (6 bases). Germline CDR1 reads MNHEY; CDR2 reads SMNVEV (reference sequence). Trimming pared 7 bases from V and 6 bases from J, leaving 12 bases between. The CDR3 has 13 residues. CDR3 bases: TGTGCCAGCACCCAGTGGGGGGCCGGGGAGCTGTTTTTT. It translates to CASTQWGAGELFF.

This clone was seen a single time. The chain links TRBV27 to TRBJ2-7, with 13 bases identical to TRBD2. V lost 4 bases to trimming and J lost 6 bases; unmatched junction nucleotides: 6. The CDR3 loop spans 15 amino acids. Germline lookup yields CDR1 MNHEY and CDR2 SMNVEV (reference sequence). The CDR3 spells CASSSGLAGTSEQYF. The CDR3, as DNA: TGTGCCAGCAGTTCGGGACTAGCGGGAACTTCCGAGCAGTACTTC.

This sequence joins TRBV2 and TRBJ2-2, with D perhaps matching TRBD1 (6 bases). Trimming took off 4 bases at V and 5 bases at J, with 11 bases between the two ends. This CDR3 has 14 amino acids. Germline V gene data show CDR1 as SNHLY and CDR2 as FYNNEI. CDR3 sequence: CASSADRITGELFF. CDR3 DNA: TGTGCCAGCAGTGCTGACAGGATAACCGGGGAGCTGTTTTTT. Full variable domain (outside the CDR3, taken from reference TRBV2 and TRBJ2-2): EPEVTQTPSHQVTQMGQEVILRCVPISNHLYFYWYRQILGQKVEFLVSFYNNEISEKSEIFDDQFSVERPDGSNFTLKIRSTKLEDSAMYFCASSADRITGELFFGEGSRLTVL.

In regard to this clone: Within the sample, other DNA sequences also encode this same CDR3. The J gene is TRBJ2-7, the V gene TRBV14; D call uncertain. This CDR3 contains 11 residues. V was clipped by 3 bases and J by 4 bases, with 4 bases between them. CDR1 SGHDN and CDR2 FVKESK come from the germline V gene. DNA of the CDR3: TGTGCCAGCAGCCATCTTTACGAGCAGTACTTC. Its protein product is CASSHLYEQYF.

The chain employs TRBV6-1 and TRBJ1-1; D gene unclear. The length of the CDR3 is 15 residues. Germline lookup yields CDR1 MNHNS and CDR2 SASEGT. V lost 3 bases to trimming and J lost 1 base, with 12 bases between them. CDR3 sequence (DNA): TGTGCCAGCAGTGACCCCTTACAGAAGAACACTGAAGCTTTCTTT. This gives the protein CASSDPLQKNTEAFF.

The chain links TRBV19 to TRBJ2-7, with TRBD2 as a possible D gene (6 bases). Trimming removed 6 bases at V and 0 bases at J, with 9 bases between. Germline V gene sequence: CDR1 LNHDA, CDR2 SQIVND (reference sequence). This CDR3 is 13 amino acids long. The CDR3 DNA reads TGTGCCAGTAGCCGGGAGCCCTCCTACGAGCAGTACTTC. As protein: CASSREPSYEQYF.

V and J are TRBV5-1 and TRBJ2-1; 8 bases align to TRBD1. The ends lost 4 bases at V and 0 bases at J; junction bases unmatched: 6. CDR3 size: 16 residues. Germline V gives CDR1 SGHRS, CDR2 YFSETQ. The CDR3 nucleotides read TGCGCCAGCAGCGTGAGACAGGGGCTCTCCTACAATGAGCAGTTCTTC. It is translated as CASSVRQGLSYNEQFF.

This chain uses TRBV7-3 with TRBJ1-1, with D unresolved. The CDR3 spans 13 residues. Germline assignment: CDR1 SGHTA and CDR2 FQGTGA. The V and J ends lost 5 bases and 3 bases respectively, with 10 bases between them. Written as DNA, the CDR3 is TGTGCCAGCAGCCCGACGTCGTACACTGAAGCTTTCTTT. Protein: CASSPTSYTEAFF.

This chain joins TRBV6-1 and TRBJ1-3; D is undetermined. Trimming cost V 8 bases and J 4 bases, with 12 bases left between them. This CDR3 contains 13 residues. Germline CDR1 is MNHNS and CDR2 is SASEGT. CDR3: CASSGLFGNTIYF. The CDR3 nucleotides read TGTGCCAGCTCTGGACTGTTCGGAAACACCATATATTTT.

This chain joins TRBV7-3 and TRBJ2-1, with D tentatively TRBD2 (5 bases). Trimming left V 1 base short and J 12 bases short, with 10 bases between. The CDR3 extends over 12 amino acids. Germline values: CDR1 SGHTA, CDR2 FQGTGA. DNA for the CDR3: TGTGCCAGCAGCTTAATGAAGGACTCGCAGTTCTTC. Amino acid sequence: CASSLMKDSQFF. Full variable domain (outside the CDR3, taken from reference TRBV7-3 and TRBJ2-1): GAGVSQTPSNKVTEKGKYVELRCDPISGHTALYWYRQSLGQGPEFLIYFQGTGAADDSGLPNDRFFAVRPEGSVSTLKIQRTERGDSAVYLCASSLMKDSQFFGPGTRLTVL.

The rearrangement uses TRBV7-6 and TRBJ2-1; 7 nucleotides agree with TRBD2. The germline V gene encodes CDR1 SGHVS and CDR2 FNYEAQ. CDR3 length: 16 amino acids. Trimming at V came to 4 bases and at J to 4 bases, leaving 10 bases not matched to a gene. This CDR3 reads CASSSNKGTIYNEQFF. DNA for the CDR3: TGTGCCAGCAGCTCTAATAAGGGGACTATATACAATGAGCAGTTCTTC.

J is TRBJ1-1 and V is TRBV27; 10 bases are shared with TRBD1. Germline values: CDR1 MNHEY, CDR2 SMNVEV (reference sequence). There are 18 residues in the CDR3. Trimming cost V 6 bases and J 10 bases; bases outside gene matches: 23. CDR3 sequence: CASRLRGPQRTGGNGAFF. In DNA, the CDR3 is TGTGCCAGCAGACTTAGGGGCCCCCAAAGGACAGGGGGAAATGGAGCTTTCTTT.

This clone appeared once. This rearrangement joins TRBV13 to TRBJ2-7; 8 positions match TRBD2. Germline CDR1 is PRHDT and CDR2 is FYEKMQ (reference sequence). Trimming removed 2 bases from V and 7 bases from J; junction bases left unmatched: 13. CDR3 length: 16 amino acids. The chain's CDR3 is CASSLSTGTRSLEQYF. In nucleotides, the CDR3 is TGTGCCAGCAGCTTATCAACGGGGACTAGGTCCCTTGAGCAGTACTTC.